Shown below are 2 T cell receptor beta chains from a single sample sequenced in a study of control samples from healthy donors and cancer patients. Assay: immunoSEQ multiplex PCR; the TCRdb copy retains only in-frame clones and omits some. The sample holds tens of thousands of clones, 85% to 90% seen once. Sequencing was performed on PBMCs. The receptor source for this set is a woman between 45 and 65 years old with colorectal cancer.

As for this clone: In this CDR3 the conserved last residue, phenylalanine or tryptophan, is missing, so a read error is likely. The rearrangement uses TRBV30 and TRBJ1-2; 7 nucleotides line up with TRBD1. V trimming: 6 bases; J trimming: 3 bases; junction bases outside the gene matches: 4. This CDR3 is built from 12 residues. CDR1 is GTSNPN and CDR2 is SVGIG in the germline V gene (reference sequence). In DNA form, the CDR3 reads TGTGCCTGCCTTACAGGGGACTATGGCTACACCTCC. It codes for CACLTGDYGYTS.

The chain has TRBV7-2 and TRBJ2-1; 8 bases align to TRBD1. CDR1 and CDR2 from the germline V gene are SGHTA and FQGNSA. There are 16 residues in the CDR3. With 7 bases clipped from V and 9 bases from J, the junction kept 17 bases outside the gene matches. The CDR3 sequence is CASKKGEAGGNGEQFF. CDR3 in DNA: TGTGCCAGCAAAAAGGGGGAGGCAGGGGGCAATGGTGAGCAGTTCTTC. Using reference TRBV7-2 and TRBJ2-1 for the parts outside the CDR3, the full variable domain is GAGVSQSPSNKVTEKGKDVELRCDPISGHTALYWYRQSLGQGLEFLIYFQGNSAPDKSGLPSDRFSAERTGGSVSTLTIQRTQQEDSAVYLCASKKGEAGGNGEQFFGPGTRLTVL.